This T cell receptor beta chain was sequenced during a study of Ad26.COV2.S vaccination and SARS-CoV-2 variants. Study details: Donor joined the COV1001 Ad26.COV2.S trial arm. Donor got 5x10^10 or 1x10^11 viral particles of Ad26.COV2.S. Study results and limitations: Total responses of T cells may have been underestimated by the analyses of TCR breadth and depth.

Repertoires were generated with immunoSEQ multiplex PCR, while TCRdb's copy carries only in-frame clones and drops some. The data show about 350,000 clones, with less than 90% seen just once and around 6.1% held by the top ten. Indicated treatment: some 20 received Ad26.COV2.S at low or high dose, single or two shots; several received placebo; per-sample allocation not given. After the first vaccine or placebo injection, samples were drawn on day 63. On this clone: What it binds is not known.

Germline CDR1 and CDR2: MGHRA and YSYEKL. The CDR3 runs to 15 residues. Trimming cost V 4 bases and J 0 bases, with 10 bases left between them. The TCR originated in a person between 18 and 60 years old who received the Ad26.COV2.S COVID-19 vaccine or a placebo. The sequencing used peripheral blood, collected in a trial of Ad26.COV2.S vaccine versus placebo. This chain joins TRBV4-1 and TRBJ1-3; weak D call: TRBD1 (6 bases). CDR3 region: CASSPPDSSGNTIYF. The CDR3 DNA follows: TGCGCCAGCAGCCCACCGGACAGCTCTGGAAACACCATATATTTT.